The T cell receptor beta chain under discussion was sequenced for a study of blood T cell repertoires in COVID-19. V was pared by 3 bases and J by 2 bases, with 5 bases of the junction left unmatched. The CDR3 covers 15 residues. From germline, CDR1 is SGHKS and CDR2 YYEKEE (reference sequence). The repertoire was sequenced with immunoSEQ multiplex PCR; TCRdb's copy has only in-frame clones and lacks some. This table has a few hundred thousand clones, around 82% appearing once. The sequencing sample was made of peripheral blood. This TCR came from a human donor with COVID-19, enrolled during active disease. The donor label of this sample is uncertain. The gene calls are TRBV5-5 and TRBJ1-2; TRBD1 matches at 9 bases. The CDR3 reads CASSSGQGPNYGYTF. The CDR3 DNA reads TGTGCCAGCAGCTCGGGACAGGGACCGAACTATGGCTACACCTTC.